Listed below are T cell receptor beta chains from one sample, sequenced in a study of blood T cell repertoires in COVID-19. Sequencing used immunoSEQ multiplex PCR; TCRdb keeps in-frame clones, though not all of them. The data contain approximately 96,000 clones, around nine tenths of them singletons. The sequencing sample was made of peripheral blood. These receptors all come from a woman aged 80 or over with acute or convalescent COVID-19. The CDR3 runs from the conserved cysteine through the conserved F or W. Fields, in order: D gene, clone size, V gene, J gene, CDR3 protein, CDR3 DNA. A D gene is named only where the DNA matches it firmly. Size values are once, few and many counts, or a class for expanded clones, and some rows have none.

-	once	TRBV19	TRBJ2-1	CAVSGHIYNEQFF	TGTGCCGTAAGCGGGCACATCTACAATGAGCAGTTCTTC
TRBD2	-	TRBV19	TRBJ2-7	CASSTQREATYEQYF	TGTGCCAGTAGTACCCAGCGGGAGGCTACCTACGAGCAGTACTTC
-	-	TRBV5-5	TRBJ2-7	CASSLYGPGEQYF	TGTGCCAGCAGCTTGTACGGGCCGGGGGAGCAGTACTTC
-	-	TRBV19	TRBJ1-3	CASIPGGTSGNTIYF	TGTGCCAGTATCCCCGGGGGAACATCAGGAAACACCATATATTTT
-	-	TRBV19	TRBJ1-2	CASSATALRGYTF	TGTGCCAGTAGTGCGACAGCTCTTAGAGGCTACACCTTC
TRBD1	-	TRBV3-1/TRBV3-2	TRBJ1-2	CASSPDRAYGYTF	TGTGCCAGCAGCCCCGACAGGGCTTATGGCTACACCTTC
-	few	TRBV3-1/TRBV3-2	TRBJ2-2	CASSQVPAGELFF	TGTGCCAGCAGCCAAGTTCCCGCCGGGGAGCTGTTTTTT
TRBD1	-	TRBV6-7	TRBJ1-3	CASTRGRKYGNTIYF	TGTGCCAGCACCAGGGGGCGCAAATATGGAAACACCATATATTTT
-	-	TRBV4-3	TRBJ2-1	CASSQDPGYEQFF	TGCGCCAGCAGCCAAGATCCAGGCTATGAGCAGTTCTTC
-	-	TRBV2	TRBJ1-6	CASRESRDSPLHF	TGTGCCAGCCGGGAATCAAGGGATTCACCCCTCCACTTT
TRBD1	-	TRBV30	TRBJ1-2	CAGFLDRGSVYGYTF	TGTGCCGGCTTTTTGGACAGGGGAAGCGTGTATGGCTACACCTTC
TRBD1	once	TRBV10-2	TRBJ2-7	CASSGTGAPSAYEQYF	TGCGCCAGCAGTGGGACAGGGGCCCCCTCAGCCTACGAGCAGTACTTC
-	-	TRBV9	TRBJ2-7	CASSVGEGYEQYF	TGTGCCAGCAGCGTTGGTGAGGGCTACGAGCAGTACTTC
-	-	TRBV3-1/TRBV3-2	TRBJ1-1	CASSKRDSGTEAFF	TGTGCCAGCAGCAAGCGGGACTCGGGAACTGAAGCTTTCTTT
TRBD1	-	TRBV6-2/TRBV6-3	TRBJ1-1	CASSDGTGTTEAFF	TGTGCCAGCAGTGACGGGACAGGGACAACTGAAGCTTTCTTT
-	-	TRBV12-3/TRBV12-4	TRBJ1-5	CASSTQAQPQHF	TGTGCCAGCAGTACCCAAGCTCAGCCCCAGCATTTT
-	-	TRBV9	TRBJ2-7	CASSPTDSPLNGQYF	TGTGCCAGCAGCCCGACAGATTCCCCCTTGAATGGGCAGTACTTC
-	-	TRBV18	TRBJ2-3	CASSPVGDTQYF	TGTGCCAGCTCACCAGTTGGCGATACGCAGTATTTT
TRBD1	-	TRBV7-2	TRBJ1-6	CASSSGTGENSPLHF	TGTGCCAGCAGCTCGGGGACAGGGGAGAATTCACCCCTCCACTTT
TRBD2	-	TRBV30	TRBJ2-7	CAWSVLKRGTYEQYF	TGTGCCTGGAGTGTACTGAAGCGGGGGACGTACGAGCAGTACTTC
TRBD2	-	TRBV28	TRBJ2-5	CASRPERASGNQETQYF	TGTGCCAGCAGACCGGAGAGGGCTAGCGGGAACCAAGAGACCCAGTACTTC
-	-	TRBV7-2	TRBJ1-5	CASSAEFSNQPQHF	TGTGCCAGCAGCGCGGAGTTCAGCAATCAGCCCCAGCATTTT
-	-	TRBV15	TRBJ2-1	CATSTYFYNEQFF	TGTGCCACCAGCACATACTTCTACAATGAGCAGTTCTTC
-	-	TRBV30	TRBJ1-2	CAWSPQWAYNYGYTF	TGTGCCTGGAGTCCCCAGTGGGCCTATAACTATGGCTACACCTTC
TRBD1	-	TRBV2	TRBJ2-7	CASSVDRDYEQYF	TGTGCCAGCAGTGTGGACAGGGATTACGAGCAGTACTTC
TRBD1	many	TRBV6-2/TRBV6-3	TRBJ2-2	CASSGGQEATGELFF	TGTGCCAGCAGTGGGGGACAGGAGGCCACCGGGGAGCTGTTTTTT
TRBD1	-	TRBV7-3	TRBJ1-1	CASSARQGSTEAFF	TGTGCCAGCAGCGCCCGACAGGGGTCCACTGAAGCTTTCTTT
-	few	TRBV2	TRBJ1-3	CASTSLEGSGNTIYF	TGTGCCAGCACGTCGCTGGAGGGGTCTGGAAACACCATATATTTT
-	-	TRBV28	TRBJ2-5	CASTSGQGETQYF	TGTGCCAGCACAAGTGGGCAGGGGGAGACCCAGTACTTC
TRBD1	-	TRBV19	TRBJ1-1	CASSIRGTGAEAFF	TGTGCCAGTAGTATCCGGGGGACAGGCGCTGAAGCTTTCTTT
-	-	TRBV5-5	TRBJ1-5	CASSLLGGVSNQPQHF	TGTGCCAGCAGCTTGTTAGGGGGAGTTAGCAATCAGCCCCAGCATTTT
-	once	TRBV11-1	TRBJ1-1	CASRWGDTEAFF	TGTGCCAGCAGGTGGGGGGACACTGAAGCTTTCTTT
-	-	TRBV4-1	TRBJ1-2	CASSQEGQGMDYGYTF	TGCGCCAGCAGCCAAGAGGGCCAGGGGATGGACTATGGCTACACCTTC
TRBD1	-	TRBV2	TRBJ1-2	CASRGTGANYGYTF	TGTGCCAGCAGGGGGACAGGAGCTAACTATGGCTACACCTTC
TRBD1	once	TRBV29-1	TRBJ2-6	CSVQGLSSGANVLTF	TGCAGCGTACAGGGGCTGAGCTCTGGGGCCAACGTCCTGACTTTC
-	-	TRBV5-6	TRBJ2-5	CASTGGTFETQYF	TGTGCCAGCACGGGGGGCACCTTTGAGACCCAGTACTTC
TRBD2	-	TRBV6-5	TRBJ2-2	CASSLAGLNTGELFF	TGTGCCAGCAGTCTAGCGGGACTGAACACCGGGGAGCTGTTTTTT
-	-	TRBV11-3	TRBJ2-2	CASSPVEGGELFF	TGTGCCAGCAGTCCCGTCGAGGGCGGGGAGCTGTTTTTT
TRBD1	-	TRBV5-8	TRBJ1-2	CASSPTGVNYGYTF	TGTGCCAGCAGCCCGACAGGGGTTAACTATGGCTACACCTTC
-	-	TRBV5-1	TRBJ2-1	CASSQISYNEQFF	TGCGCCAGCAGCCAGATATCTTACAATGAGCAGTTCTTC
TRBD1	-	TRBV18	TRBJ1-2	CASSEGQGRSYGYTF	TGTGCCAGCTCAGAGGGACAGGGGCGCTCCTATGGCTACACCTTC
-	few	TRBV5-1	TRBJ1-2	CASSLDLHSLGYTF	TGCGCCAGCAGCTTGGACTTACACAGTTTGGGCTACACCTTC